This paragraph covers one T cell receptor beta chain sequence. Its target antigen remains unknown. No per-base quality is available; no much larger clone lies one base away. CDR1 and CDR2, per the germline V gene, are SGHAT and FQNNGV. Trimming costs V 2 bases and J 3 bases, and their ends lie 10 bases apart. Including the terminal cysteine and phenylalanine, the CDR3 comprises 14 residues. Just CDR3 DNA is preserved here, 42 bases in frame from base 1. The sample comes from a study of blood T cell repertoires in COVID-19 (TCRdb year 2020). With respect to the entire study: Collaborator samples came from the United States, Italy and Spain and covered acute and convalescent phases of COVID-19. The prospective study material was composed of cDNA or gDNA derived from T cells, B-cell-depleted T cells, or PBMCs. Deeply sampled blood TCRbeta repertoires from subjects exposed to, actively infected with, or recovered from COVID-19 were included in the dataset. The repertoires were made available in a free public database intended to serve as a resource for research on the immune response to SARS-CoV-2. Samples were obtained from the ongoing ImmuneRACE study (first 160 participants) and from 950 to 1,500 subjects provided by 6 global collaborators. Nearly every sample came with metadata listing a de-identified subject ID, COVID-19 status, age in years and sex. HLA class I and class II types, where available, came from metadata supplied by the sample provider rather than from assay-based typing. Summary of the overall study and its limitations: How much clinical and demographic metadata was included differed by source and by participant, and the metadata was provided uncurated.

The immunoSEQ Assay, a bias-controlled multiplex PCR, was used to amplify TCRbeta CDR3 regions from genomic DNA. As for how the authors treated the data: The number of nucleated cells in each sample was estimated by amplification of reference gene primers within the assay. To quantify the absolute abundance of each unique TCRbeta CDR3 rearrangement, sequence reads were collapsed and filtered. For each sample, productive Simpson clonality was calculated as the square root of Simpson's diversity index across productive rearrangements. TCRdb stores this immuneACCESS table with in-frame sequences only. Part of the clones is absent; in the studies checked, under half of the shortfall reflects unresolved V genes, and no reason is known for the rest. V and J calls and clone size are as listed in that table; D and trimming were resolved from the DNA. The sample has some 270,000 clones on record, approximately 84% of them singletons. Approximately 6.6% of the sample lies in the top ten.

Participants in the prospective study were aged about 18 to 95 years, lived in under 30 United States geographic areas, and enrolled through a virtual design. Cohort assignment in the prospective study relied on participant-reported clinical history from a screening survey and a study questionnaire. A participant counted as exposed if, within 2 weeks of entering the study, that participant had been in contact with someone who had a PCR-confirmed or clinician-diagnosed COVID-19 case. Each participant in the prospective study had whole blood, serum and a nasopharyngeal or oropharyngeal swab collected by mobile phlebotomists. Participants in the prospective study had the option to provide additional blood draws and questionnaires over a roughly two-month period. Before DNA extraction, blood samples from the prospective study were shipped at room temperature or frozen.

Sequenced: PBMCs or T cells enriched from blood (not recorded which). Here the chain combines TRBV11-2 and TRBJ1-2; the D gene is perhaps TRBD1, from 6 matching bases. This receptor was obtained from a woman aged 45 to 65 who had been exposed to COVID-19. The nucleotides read TGTGCCAGCAGCTTAACCTCAGGGGACTATGGCTACACCTTC. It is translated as CASSLTSGDYGYTF.